Each of the 3 T cell receptor beta chains below was sequenced from the same sample in a study of blood T cell repertoires in COVID-19. The table came from immunoSEQ multiplex PCR; TCRdb's copy has only in-frame clones and leaves some out. The sample consists of more than 200,000 clones, more than 70% of them appearing once. Sequenced sample: PBMCs or T cells enriched from blood (not recorded which). The receptors here all came from a man aged 25-45 years with acute COVID-19.

This clone has a handful of counts. This CDR3 reads CASSFTSGVPNEQFF. The CDR3 DNA is TGTGCCAGCAGCTTCACCAGCGGGGTCCCCAATGAGCAGTTCTTC. This rearrangement joins TRBV7-3 to TRBJ2-1; 7 bases are shared with TRBD2. Germline V gene data show CDR1 as SGHTA and CDR2 as FQGTGA. V dropped 3 bases and J dropped 6; count of bases not matched to a gene: 8. There are 15 residues in the CDR3.

J is TRBJ1-2 and V is TRBV11-2; 10 bases fit TRBD1. The CDR3 is made up of 18 amino acids. V lost 1 base to trimming and J lost 0 bases; unmatched junction nucleotides: 8. The V gene's germline CDR1 is SGHAT and CDR2 FQNNGV. CDR3 nucleotides: TGTGCCAGCAGCTTAGGTTATGGGACAGGGGCCTCTAACTATGGCTACACCTTC. Translating gives CASSLGYGTGASNYGYTF.

The chain uses TRBV30 and TRBJ2-2, with D perhaps TRBD2 (6 bases). The CDR3 sequence is 16 residues long. The V end lost 0 bases, the J end lost 0 bases, and 11 bases lay between the germline ends. Per the germline V gene, CDR1 is GTSNPN and CDR2 is SVGIG (reference sequence). CDR3 amino acids: CAWSVGLLSNTGELFF. In DNA form, the CDR3 reads TGTGCCTGGAGTGTAGGACTACTCTCGAACACCGGGGAGCTGTTTTTT.